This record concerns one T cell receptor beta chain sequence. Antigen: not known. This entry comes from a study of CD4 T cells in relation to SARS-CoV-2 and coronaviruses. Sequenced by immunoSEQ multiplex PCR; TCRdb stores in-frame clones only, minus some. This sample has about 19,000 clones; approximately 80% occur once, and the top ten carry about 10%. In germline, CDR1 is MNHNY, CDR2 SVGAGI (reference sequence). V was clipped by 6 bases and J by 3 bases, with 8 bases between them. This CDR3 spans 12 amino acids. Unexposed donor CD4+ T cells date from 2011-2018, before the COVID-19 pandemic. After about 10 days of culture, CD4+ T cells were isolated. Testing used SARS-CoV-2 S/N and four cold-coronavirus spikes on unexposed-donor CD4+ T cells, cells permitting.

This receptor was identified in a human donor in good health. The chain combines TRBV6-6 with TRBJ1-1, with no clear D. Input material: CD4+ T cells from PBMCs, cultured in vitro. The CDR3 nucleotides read TGTGCCAGCAGCCAACAGTACACTGAAGCTTTCTTT. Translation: CASSQQYTEAFF.